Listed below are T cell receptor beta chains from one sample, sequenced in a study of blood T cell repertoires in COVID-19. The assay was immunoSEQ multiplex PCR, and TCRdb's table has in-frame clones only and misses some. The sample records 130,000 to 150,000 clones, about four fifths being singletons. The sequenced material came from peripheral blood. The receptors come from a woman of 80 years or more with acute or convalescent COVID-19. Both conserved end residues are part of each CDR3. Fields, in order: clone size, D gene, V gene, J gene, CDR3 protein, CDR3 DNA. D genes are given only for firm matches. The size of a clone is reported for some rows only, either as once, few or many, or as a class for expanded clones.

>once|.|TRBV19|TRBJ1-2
CASSISRGDYGYTF
TGTGCCAGTAGTATAAGTAGGGGTGACTATGGCTACACCTTC
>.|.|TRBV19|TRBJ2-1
CASSPGRPEGEQFF
TGTGCCAGTAGTCCGGGACGTCCGGAGGGTGAGCAGTTCTTC
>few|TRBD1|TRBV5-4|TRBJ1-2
CASSFWDRGLNYGYTF
TGTGCCAGCAGCTTTTGGGACAGGGGGCTTAACTATGGCTACACCTTC
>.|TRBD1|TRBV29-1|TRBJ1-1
CSVLRGLAEAFF
TGCAGCGTTCTCAGGGGGCTCGCTGAAGCTTTCTTT
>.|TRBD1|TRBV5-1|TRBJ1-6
CASSSGQLSPLHF
TGCGCCAGCAGCTCGGGACAGCTTTCACCCCTCCACTTT
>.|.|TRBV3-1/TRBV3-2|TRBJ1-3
CASSSRGSGNTIYF
TGTGCCAGCAGCTCCCGGGGCTCTGGAAACACCATATATTTT
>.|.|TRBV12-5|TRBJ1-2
CASGSPGQFYGYTF
TGTGCTAGTGGTTCGCCGGGACAATTCTATGGCTACACCTTC
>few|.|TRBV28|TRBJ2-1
CASSLFTSTGYNEQFF
TGTGCCAGCAGTTTATTTACTAGCACGGGCTACAATGAGCAGTTCTTC
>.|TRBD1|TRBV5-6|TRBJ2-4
CASSPGQGAKNIQYF
TGTGCCAGCAGCCCGGGACAGGGGGCAAAAAACATTCAGTACTTC
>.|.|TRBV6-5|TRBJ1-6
CASSYGWGGDSPLHF
TGTGCCAGCAGTTACGGATGGGGGGGAGATTCACCCCTCCACTTT
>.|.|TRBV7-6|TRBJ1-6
CASSKKGTINSPLHF
TGTGCCAGCAGTAAAAAGGGGACTATTAATTCACCCCTCCACTTT
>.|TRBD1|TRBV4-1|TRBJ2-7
CASSHPGQSSYEQYF
TGCGCCAGCAGCCACCCGGGACAGAGCTCCTACGAGCAGTACTTC
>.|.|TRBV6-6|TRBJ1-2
CASRSGWGQANYGYTF
TGTGCCAGCAGGTCGGGCTGGGGGCAGGCTAACTATGGCTACACCTTC
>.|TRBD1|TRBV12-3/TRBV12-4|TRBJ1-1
CASKGQGATEAFF
TGTGCCAGCAAAGGACAGGGGGCGACTGAAGCTTTCTTT
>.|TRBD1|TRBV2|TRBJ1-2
CASSDLGTAINYGYTF
TGTGCCAGCAGTGATCTGGGGACAGCTATCAACTATGGCTACACCTTC
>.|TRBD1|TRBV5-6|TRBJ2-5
CASSLVGTEQTQYF
TGTGCCAGCAGCTTGGTAGGGACAGAGCAGACCCAGTACTTC
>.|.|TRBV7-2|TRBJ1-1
CASSARQSNTEAFF
TGTGCCAGCAGCGCCAGACAGAGTAACACTGAAGCTTTCTTT
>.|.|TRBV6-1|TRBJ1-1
CASSETWNTEAFF
TGTGCCAGCAGTGAGACTTGGAACACTGAAGCTTTCTTT
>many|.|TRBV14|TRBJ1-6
CASSLQLSPLHF
TGTGCCAGCAGTTTACAGCTTTCACCCCTCCACTTT
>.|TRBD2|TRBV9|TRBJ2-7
CASSPTGGARYEQYF
TGTGCCAGCAGCCCCACGGGGGGGGCGAGGTACGAGCAGTACTTC
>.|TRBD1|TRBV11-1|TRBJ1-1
CASSLDSRGVLNEAFF
TGTGCCAGCAGTTTAGACTCCAGGGGGGTCCTTAATGAAGCTTTCTTT
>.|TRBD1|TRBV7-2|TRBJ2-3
CASSQGVRTDTQYF
TGTGCCAGCAGCCAGGGGGTGCGCACAGATACGCAGTATTTT
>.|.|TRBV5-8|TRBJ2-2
CASSLRRATNTGELFF
TGTGCCAGCAGCTTACGGCGGGCGACTAACACCGGGGAGCTGTTTTTT
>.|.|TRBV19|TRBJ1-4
CASETGTNEKLFF
TGTGCCAGCGAAACAGGGACTAATGAAAAACTGTTTTTT
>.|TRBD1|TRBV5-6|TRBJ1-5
CASSLGQGAGQPQHF
TGTGCCAGCAGCCTCGGACAGGGGGCTGGTCAGCCCCAGCATTTT